This TCR beta chain came from a study of T-cell memory formation after mild COVID-19. From the 5' RACE reads, TCRdb called clonotypes with MiXCR, one entry per CDR3 protein. This table has some 48,000 distinct CDR3 sequences, roughly 12% appearing once. V shed 5 bases and J shed 5 bases, with 4 bases lying between them. The CDR3 runs 12 residues. Germline CDR1 reads SGHTA; CDR2 reads FQGNSA. This clonotype was seen ten or more times. This clonotype originated in a man aged 18 to 29 who had mild COVID-19 (a few samples of this study predate the infection). Cell type and time point are not known. The sequenced sample consisted of PBMCs or a T cell subset sorted from them (not recorded which). This sequence joins TRBV7-2 and TRBJ1-6; D is undetermined. The CDR3 DNA reads TGTGCCAGCAGCCTGGATAATTCACCCCTCCACTTT. It codes for CASSLDNSPLHF.